Following are 13 T cell receptor beta chains from one sample sequenced in a study of patients and donors after allogeneic stem cell transplantation. TCRdb reprocessed the RT-PCR reads with MiXCR, giving one entry per CDR3 protein. The table lists approximately 170,000 distinct CDR3 sequences, approximately 25% of them singletons, with roughly a quarter in the top ten. The sequencing input was blood, either unsorted or a sorted T cell fraction (not recorded which). All receptors come from a human donor who was either an allogeneic HSCT recipient or a stem cell or donor lymphocyte infusion donor (not recorded which). It is not recorded whose cells these are; they may come from a transplant donor.

The chain employs TRBV7-6 and TRBJ2-3, with D possibly matching TRBD2 (5 bases). This CDR3 is 15 amino acids long. The germline gives CDR1 SGHVS, CDR2 FNYEAQ. The V and J ends lost 3 bases and 6 bases respectively, with 16 bases between them. The CDR3 region is CASSFVASSIDTQYF. Here the CDR3 DNA reads TGTGCCAGCAGCTTCGTGGCTAGCTCAATTGATACGCAGTATTTT. Full variable domain (missing parts from reference TRBV7-6 and TRBJ2-3): GAGVSQSPRYKVTKRGQDVALRCDPISGHVSLYWYRQALGQGPEFLTYFNYEAQQDKSGLPNDRFSAERPEGSISTLTIQRTEQRDSAMYRCASSFVASSIDTQYFGPGTRLTVL.

The chain carries TRBV6-5 and TRBJ2-3, with TRBD2 identical over 7 bases. CDR1 is MNHEY and CDR2 is SVGAGI in the germline V gene. This CDR3 spans 16 amino acids. V was pared by 0 bases and J by 5 bases, with 8 bases of the junction left unmatched. Here the CDR3 DNA reads TGTGCCAGCAGTTACTCGTGGGCGGGAGATAAAGATACGCAGTATTTT. Translating gives CASSYSWAGDKDTQYF.

This clonotype has just a few counts. This sequence joins TRBV5-1 and TRBJ1-4; D not certain. Germline loops: CDR1 SGHRS, CDR2 YFSETQ. Trimming shortened V by 1 base and J by 8 bases, and 15 bases separated the two germline ends. This CDR3 has 15 amino acids. The CDR3 DNA reads as TGCGCCAGCAGCTTGAGGAGACGCTTTAGGGAAAAACTGTTTTTT. Translating gives CASSLRRRFREKLFF.

A single count supports this clonotype. V is TRBV11-2 and J is TRBJ2-5; possibly TRBD2 for D (6 bases). The V end was cut by 3 bases, the J end by 1 base, with 12 bases between. The CDR3 totals 15 residues. Germline CDR1 is SGHAT and CDR2 is FQNNGV. The CDR3 nucleotides are TGTGCCAGCAGCTTTGTGAGGGGAGGCCAAGAGACCCAGTACTTC. Translation gives CASSFVRGGQETQYF.

The chain recombines TRBV4-1 with TRBJ1-1, with TRBD1 as a possible D gene (6 bases). Germline CDR1 MGHRA, CDR2 YSYEKL. Trimming took off 3 bases at V and 0 bases at J, with 14 bases between the two ends. The CDR3 has 16 amino acids. The CDR3 DNA follows: TGCGCCAGCAGCCACCTAGCCAGGGGCCTGAACACTGAAGCTTTCTTT. This translates into CASSHLARGLNTEAFF.

This clonotype showed up just a few times. The rearrangement uses TRBV7-3 and TRBJ2-1, with D unresolved. This CDR3 comprises 14 residues. The V and J ends lost 2 bases and 5 bases respectively, with 10 bases between them. CDR1 and CDR2 (germline): SGHTA, FQGTGA. For the CDR3, the DNA is TGTGCCAGCAGCTTATCCGGGTCGGACAATGAGCAGTTCTTC. This encodes CASSLSGSDNEQFF.

This clonotype was seen a handful of times. The CDR3 DNA follows: TGCGCCACCGCCCGGGACAGGGGTCCCGGTTGGGGAAAACTGTTTTTT. Its protein product is CATARDRGPGWGKLFF. The chain links TRBV5-1 to TRBJ1-4; the match to TRBD1 covers 10 bases. CDR1 is SGHRS and CDR2 is YFSETQ in the germline V gene. V was clipped by 9 bases and J by 10 bases; unmatched bases: 18. The CDR3 runs 16 residues.

This clonotype has only a few counts. The chain employs TRBV5-1 and TRBJ2-1; D unclear. Trimming removed 0 bases from V and 8 bases from J, with 15 bases in between. Germline V lookup: CDR1 SGHRS, CDR2 YFSETQ. The CDR3 extends over 15 amino acids. The CDR3 here is CASSLVGKFRDEQFF. In DNA form, the CDR3 reads TGCGCCAGCAGCTTGGTTGGAAAGTTCCGGGATGAGCAGTTCTTC.

J is TRBJ1-4 and V is TRBV5-1; D is ambiguous. The length of the CDR3 is 13 residues. Trimming shortened V by 0 bases and J by 5 bases, and 5 bases separated the two germline ends. In germline, CDR1 is SGHRS, CDR2 YFSETQ. For the CDR3, the DNA is TGCGCCAGCAGCTTGGCCAGGAATGAAAAACTGTTTTTT. Its protein is CASSLARNEKLFF.

This clonotype turned up a few times. The chain uses TRBV12-3 or TRBV12-4 and TRBJ1-1; no clear D gene. V dropped 7 bases and J dropped 4 bases, with 16 bases sitting between them. CDR3 length: 14 residues. CDR3 nucleotides: TGTGCCAGCAAACCATCGGGGTTCGGCACTGAAGCTTTCTTT. Translating it yields CASKPSGFGTEAFF.

This clonotype was counted between two and nine times. CDR3 DNA sequence: TGTGCCAGCACCCTTACAGAGAACACTGAAGCTTTCTTT. This codes for CASTLTENTEAFF. V gene TRBV3-1 combines with J gene TRBJ1-1; D remains unclear. The germline V and J ends were trimmed by 7 bases and 1 base, with 10 bases remaining between them. This CDR3 is 13 amino acids long. Per germline, CDR1 LGHDT and CDR2 YNNKEL (reference sequence). Full variable domain (missing parts from reference TRBV3-1 and TRBJ1-1): DTAVSQTPKYLVTQMGNDKSIKCEQNLGHDTMYWYKQDSKKFLKIMFSYNNKELIINETVPNRFSPKSPDKAHLNLHINSLELGDSAVYFCASTLTENTEAFFGQGTRLTVV.

In its sample, this clonotype was seen a few times. CDR3 loop: CASSYLVSSGGKNIQYF. Written as DNA, the CDR3 is TGTGCCAGCAGTTACCTCGTTTCTAGCGGGGGCAAAAACATTCAGTACTTC. The chain joins TRBV6-6 to TRBJ2-4; 10 bases map to TRBD2. The germline V gene encodes CDR1 MNHNY and CDR2 SVGAGI (reference sequence). Trimming took 2 bases from V and 3 from J; bases not matched to a gene: 7. CDR3 length: 17 residues.

The chain carries TRBV12-3 or TRBV12-4 and TRBJ2-7; D ambiguous. CDR3 length: 16 amino acids. Trimming pared 1 base from V and 0 bases from J, leaving 13 bases between. The CDR3 nucleotides are TGTGCCAGCAGTTTAGTTCATTTCCGAAGCTCCTACGAGCAGTACTTC. Translated, it gives CASSLVHFRSSYEQYF.